The TCR beta chain described here comes from a study of type 1 regulatory T cells. Germline CDR1 and CDR2: PRHDT and FYEKMQ (reference sequence). The trim removed 6 bases at V and 6 bases at J, leaving 18 bases unmatched. This CDR3 contains 18 residues. From the reads, TCRdb called clonotypes with MiXCR, one entry per CDR3 protein. The data hold roughly 71,000 distinct CDR3 sequences, with about a fifth observed a single time. About this clonotype: Its matching antigen is unknown.

Study results and caveats: Tr1 cells had a more restricted TCR repertoire than non-Tr1 cells.

The sequenced material came from cultured type 1 regulatory T (Tr1) cells, either the whole culture or a sorted fraction (not recorded which). J is TRBJ2-3 and V is TRBV13; 10 positions match TRBD2. This clonotype originated in a human donor in good health. The CDR3 spells CASRGTSEASEVRDTQYF. The CDR3, as DNA: TGTGCCAGCAGGGGGACTAGCGAAGCATCGGAGGTCAGGGATACGCAGTATTTT.